This T cell receptor (beta chain) derives from a study of T cell responses to AZD1222 COVID-19 vaccine. On the study more broadly: Pooling covered second doses at about 4 or about 12 weeks. Overall study results and limits: Within unmutated variant regions lay the reported targets of nearly half of spike-specific TCRs. Spike-specific TCRs gained breadth and depth after people received two AZD1222 doses. Spike regions recognized by vaccine-associated CD4 TCRs spanned the protein, led by 160-218 and 743-854.

The repertoire was sequenced with immunoSEQ multiplex PCR; TCRdb's copy has only in-frame clones and lacks some. Altogether about 180,000 clones are present, about 91% being singletons, with the ten largest covering over 1.5%. The CDR3 is 15 amino acids. Trimming left V 6 bases short and J 0 bases short, with 9 bases between. Per germline, CDR1 SGHTA and CDR2 FQGTGA. Note on this clone: Its antigen is undetermined.

The origin of this receptor is an adult in good health. V is TRBV7-3 and J is TRBJ2-6; D remains ambiguous. This sample comprised peripheral blood, obtained on day 0 of AZD1222 vaccination. CDR3 in DNA: TGTGCCAGCAGTCCCTTCGTCTCTGGGGCCAACGTCCTGACTTTC. Translated: CASSPFVSGANVLTF.